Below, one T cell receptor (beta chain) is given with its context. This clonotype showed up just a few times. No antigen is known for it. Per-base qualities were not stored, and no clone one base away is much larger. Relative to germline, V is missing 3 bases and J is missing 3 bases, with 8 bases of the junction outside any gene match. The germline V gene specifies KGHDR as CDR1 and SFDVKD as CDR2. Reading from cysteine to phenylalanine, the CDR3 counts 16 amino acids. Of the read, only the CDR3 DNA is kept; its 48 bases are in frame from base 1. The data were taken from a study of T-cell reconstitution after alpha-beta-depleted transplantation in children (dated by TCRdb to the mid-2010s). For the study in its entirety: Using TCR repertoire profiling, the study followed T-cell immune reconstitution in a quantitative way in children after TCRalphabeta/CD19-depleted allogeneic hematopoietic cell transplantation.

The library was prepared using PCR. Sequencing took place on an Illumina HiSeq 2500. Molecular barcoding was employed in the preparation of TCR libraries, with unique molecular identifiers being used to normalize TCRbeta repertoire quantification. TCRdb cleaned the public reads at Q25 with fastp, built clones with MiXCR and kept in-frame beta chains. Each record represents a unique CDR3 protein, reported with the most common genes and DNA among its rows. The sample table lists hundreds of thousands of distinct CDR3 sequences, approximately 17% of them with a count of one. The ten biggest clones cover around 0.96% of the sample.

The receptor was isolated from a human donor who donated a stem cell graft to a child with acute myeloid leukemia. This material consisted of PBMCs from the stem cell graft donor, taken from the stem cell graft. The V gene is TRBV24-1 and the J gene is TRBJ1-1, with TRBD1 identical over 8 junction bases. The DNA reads TGTGCCACCAGTGATCCAACCCAGGGGGCGGACACTGAAGCTTTCTTT. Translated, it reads CATSDPTQGADTEAFF.